The rows below give T cell receptor beta chains drawn from one sample of a study of shared clonotypes between healthy human individuals. Sequencing used immunoSEQ multiplex PCR; TCRdb keeps in-frame clones, though not all of them. The data show 500,000 or so clones, around 95% seen once. Sequencing was done on a sample of naive CD4+ T cells sorted from blood. The receptors here all came from a woman aged 25 to 45 in good health. The CDR3 runs from the conserved cysteine through the conserved F or W. D genes are given only for firm matches. The size entry is marked missing in some rows and otherwise reads once, few, many or a size class.

D,V,J,size,DNA,CDR3
TRBD1,TRBV6-5,TRBJ2-5,.,TGTGCCAGCAGTACGCAACAGGGGGCGGCGGAGACCCAGTACTTC,CASSTQQGAAETQYF
TRBD2,TRBV23-1,TRBJ2-1,.,TGCGCCAGCCCCCCTAGCGGCTCCTACAATGAGCAGTTCTTC,CASPPSGSYNEQFF
.,TRBV5-1,TRBJ2-3,.,TGCGCCAGCAGCATTTATACAGGGATGGGGCTTGGCACAGATACGCAGTATTTT,CASSIYTGMGLGTDTQYF
.,TRBV28,TRBJ2-1,.,TGTGCCAGCAGTTTTTCCGGGACGTTCGACAATGAGCAGTTCTTC,CASSFSGTFDNEQFF
TRBD2,TRBV18,TRBJ2-1,.,TGTGCCAGCTCACCTACTCCCGGGACAGAGAATAGCGGGAGGGTTTGGGATGAGCAGTTCTTC,CASSPTPGTENSGRVWDEQFF
TRBD2,TRBV7-8,TRBJ2-5,.,TGTGCCAGCAGCTTAGCTGGGGGGGAAGAGACCCAGTACTTC,CASSLAGGEETQYF
.,TRBV27,TRBJ1-5,.,TGTGCCAGCAGTAGGACCGATCGAGGTCAGCCCCAGCATTTT,CASSRTDRGQPQHF
.,TRBV10-1,TRBJ2-3,.,TGCGCCAGCAGTGAGTCGCGAGATACGCAGTATTTT,CASSESRDTQYF
TRBD2,TRBV14,TRBJ2-7,once,TGTGCCAGCAGCCAAGATGGAAGGAGACTAGCGCCCTACGAGCAGTACTTC,CASSQDGRRLAPYEQYF
.,TRBV7-2,TRBJ1-2,.,TGTGCCAGCAGCTTGCGAGAGGGGGAAGGCTACACCTTC,CASSLREGEGYTF
.,TRBV29-1,TRBJ2-1,.,TGCAGCGTTATCGGCCTAGGCGCTAGCTATGAGCAGTTCTTC,CSVIGLGASYEQFF
TRBD2,TRBV28,TRBJ2-3,.,TGTGCCAGCAGTTTGCAGACTAGCGTTTTGTATTTT,CASSLQTSVLYF
TRBD1,TRBV2,TRBJ1-5,.,TGTGCCAGCAGTGGAGACAGGGGCAGCAATCAGCCCCAGCATTTT,CASSGDRGSNQPQHF
.,TRBV5-1,TRBJ1-1,.,TGCGCCAGCAGCGGTAGACAAATGAACACTGAAGCTTTCTTT,CASSGRQMNTEAFF
.,TRBV2,TRBJ2-7,.,TGTGCCAGCAGTGAACAGGGTTTCGGGTCCTACGAGCAGTACTTC,CASSEQGFGSYEQYF
TRBD1,TRBV6-1,TRBJ2-7,.,TGTGCCAGCAGTGAAATGGGGACAGGGTACTACGAGCAGTACTTC,CASSEMGTGYYEQYF
TRBD1,TRBV27,TRBJ1-1,.,TGTGCCAGCAGTCCGTGGACAGGGAGCACTGAAGCTTTCTTT,CASSPWTGSTEAFF
.,TRBV14,TRBJ2-5,.,TGTGCCAGCAGCCAAGATCTTGGAGAGATCCAAGAGACCCAGTACTTC,CASSQDLGEIQETQYF
.,TRBV5-1,TRBJ2-1,few,TGCGCCAGCAGCCGGCGGGAACTCTACAATGAGCAGTTCTTC,CASSRRELYNEQFF
.,TRBV5-4,TRBJ2-5,once,TGTGCCAGCAGCATACCCGGGCGGGAGACCCAGTACTTC,CASSIPGRETQYF
TRBD1,TRBV28,TRBJ2-7,.,TGTGCCAGCAGCAGTCAGGGGGCGGGGGAGCAGTACTTC,CASSSQGAGEQYF
TRBD2,TRBV11-2,TRBJ2-7,.,TGTGCCAGCAGCTCGCTTCGGGGGGATTACGAGCAGTACTTC,CASSSLRGDYEQYF
.,TRBV2,TRBJ1-2,.,TGTGCCAGCAGCTCGGTGGGAGCTAACTATGGCTACACCTTC,CASSSVGANYGYTF
.,TRBV2,TRBJ2-5,.,TGTGCCAGCAGTGAACGACAGATTAAAGAGACCCAGTACTTC,CASSERQIKETQYF
.,TRBV5-1,TRBJ2-7,.,TGCGCCAGCAGCTTGAGAGCCGGTCATTCCTACGAGCAGTACTTC,CASSLRAGHSYEQYF
TRBD2,TRBV19,TRBJ2-1,.,TGTGCCAGTAGTATAGTCGGGACTAGCGGGAGAAATGAGCAGTTCTTC,CASSIVGTSGRNEQFF
.,TRBV11-1,TRBJ1-2,.,TGTGCCAGCAGCATTACTAGGGGGAACTATGGCTACACCTTC,CASSITRGNYGYTF
.,TRBV15,TRBJ2-5,once,TGTGCCACCAGCAACAGGGCCCAACAGATCCAAGAGACCCAGTACTTC,CATSNRAQQIQETQYF
.,TRBV20-1,TRBJ2-7,.,TGCAGTGCGTGGAAAGCCTACGAGCAGTACTTC,CSAWKAYEQYF
.,TRBV28,TRBJ2-7,.,TGTGCCAGCAGTTTAAGTGGAGCAGGGTGGTACTTC,CASSLSGAGWYF
.,TRBV19,TRBJ1-5,.,TGTGCCAGTAGTATAGATCAGATAACACCTGATCCTAATCAGCCCCAGCATTTT,CASSIDQITPDPNQPQHF
.,TRBV5-1,TRBJ2-2,once,TGCGCCAGCAGCTTGCTCCACGCGAACACCGGGGAGCTGTTTTTT,CASSLLHANTGELFF
.,TRBV28,TRBJ2-1,.,TGTGCCAGCAGTTTGGGTCACGGGGTTCCCAATGAGCAGTTCTTC,CASSLGHGVPNEQFF
.,TRBV25-1,TRBJ2-2,.,TGTGCCAGCGCCTCCTTCAGATACACCGGGGAGCTGTTTTTT,CASASFRYTGELFF
.,TRBV7-2,TRBJ1-2,.,TGTGCCAGCAGCTTAGTAGTGGGTTCCGGGATGTTAGATGGCTACACCTTC,CASSLVVGSGMLDGYTF
TRBD1,TRBV6-5,TRBJ2-1,.,TGTGCCAGCAGTTACTCGTTAGGGGGCCATGAGCAGTTCTTC,CASSYSLGGHEQFF
TRBD1,TRBV14,TRBJ2-2,.,TGTGCCAGCAGCCAGGGACAGTACACCGGGGAGCTGTTTTTT,CASSQGQYTGELFF
TRBD1,TRBV27,TRBJ1-3,.,TGTGCCAGCAGTTTGTCCCCGGGACAGGGGGCTGGAAACACCATATATTTT,CASSLSPGQGAGNTIYF
.,TRBV11-2,TRBJ2-3,.,TGTGCCAGCAGCCGACGCAGGGGAAAGTGGGAAGAAGGCACAGATACGCAGTATTTT,CASSRRRGKWEEGTDTQYF
.,TRBV7-9,TRBJ2-7,.,TGTGCCAGCGCAATACAGACCCCCTACGAGCAGTACTTC,CASAIQTPYEQYF
.,TRBV28,TRBJ2-7,.,TGTGCCAGCAGTTTAAGAGCTCTCCCCTACGAGCAGTACTTC,CASSLRALPYEQYF